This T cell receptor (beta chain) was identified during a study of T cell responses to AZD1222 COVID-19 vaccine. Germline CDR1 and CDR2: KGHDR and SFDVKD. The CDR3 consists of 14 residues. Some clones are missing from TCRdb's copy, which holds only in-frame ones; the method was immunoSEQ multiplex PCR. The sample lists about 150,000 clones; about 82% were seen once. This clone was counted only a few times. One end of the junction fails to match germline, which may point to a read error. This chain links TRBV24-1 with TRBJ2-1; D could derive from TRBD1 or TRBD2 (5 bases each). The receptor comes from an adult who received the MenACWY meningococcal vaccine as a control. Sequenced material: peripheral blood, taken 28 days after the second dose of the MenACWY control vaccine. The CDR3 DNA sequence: TGTGCCACCAGTGATTACCCTGTTGATAGAGGGGAAGTCTTC. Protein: CATSDYPVDRGEVF.